This T cell receptor beta chain was sequenced for a study of HIV-infected patients and healthy controls. cDNA was made from approximately 500 ng RNA using alpha and beta constant primers. Each of the alpha and beta chains got its own library through chain-specific third strand synthesis with indices. Two random hexamers, added before amplification and joined, formed each molecule's 12-nucleotide barcode. TCRdb reprocessed the 5' RACE reads via MiXCR and lists one record per CDR3 protein. The sample yields roughly 14,000 distinct CDR3 sequences, 6.5% to 7.5% seen once. This clonotype was seen repeatedly, ten times or more. Its target is unknown. Study results and limitations: Only sixteen HIV-infected individuals were processed, a major limit on how widely findings apply.

This CDR3 contains 15 residues. The germline V gene encodes CDR1 KGHSH and CDR2 LQKENI. V was pared by 4 bases and J by 3 bases, with 16 bases between. Whole blood was used without fractionation, so all unsorted peripheral T cells were included. This TCR derives from an adult in good health. Sequencing was carried out using blood. The chain couples TRBV18 to TRBJ2-7; possibly TRBD2 for D (7 bases). CDR3 coding DNA: TGTGCCAGCTCACTCCGCGGGGGCATCGACTACGAGCAGTACTTC. It is translated as CASSLRGGIDYEQYF.